This TCR beta chain was documented in a study of T cells after yellow fever vaccination. TCRdb analysed the 5' RACE reads with MiXCR anew, one entry per CDR3 protein. The repertoire holds more than 350,000 distinct CDR3 sequences, with under 14% as singletons. Germline V gene data show CDR1 as SGHTA and CDR2 as FQGNSA. The CDR3 contains 12 residues. V lost 5 bases and J lost 4, with 9 bases in between. This rearrangement joins TRBV7-2 to TRBJ2-7; D ambiguous. The sequences come from PBMCs, collected on the day of the first yellow fever vaccination. This receptor was taken from a man in his late teens or twenties who received the YFV17D yellow fever vaccine. CDR3 loop: CASSRTVYEQYF. DNA of the CDR3: TGTGCCAGCAGCAGGACGGTATACGAGCAGTACTTC.